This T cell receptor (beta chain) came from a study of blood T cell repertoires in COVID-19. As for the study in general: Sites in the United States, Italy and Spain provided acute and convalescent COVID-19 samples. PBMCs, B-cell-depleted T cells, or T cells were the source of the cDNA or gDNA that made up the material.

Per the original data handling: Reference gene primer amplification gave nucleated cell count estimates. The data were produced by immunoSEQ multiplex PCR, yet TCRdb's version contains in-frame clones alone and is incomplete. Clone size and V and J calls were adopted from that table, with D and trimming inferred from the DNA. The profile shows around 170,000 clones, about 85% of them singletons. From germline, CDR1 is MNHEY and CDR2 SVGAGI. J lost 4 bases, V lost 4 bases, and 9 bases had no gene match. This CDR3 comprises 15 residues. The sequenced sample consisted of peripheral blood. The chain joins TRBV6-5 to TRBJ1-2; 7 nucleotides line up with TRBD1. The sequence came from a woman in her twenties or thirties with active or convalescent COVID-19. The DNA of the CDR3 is TGTGCCAGCAGTTCGTCCGGGACAGCCGTCTATGGCTACACCTTC. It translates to CASSSSGTAVYGYTF.